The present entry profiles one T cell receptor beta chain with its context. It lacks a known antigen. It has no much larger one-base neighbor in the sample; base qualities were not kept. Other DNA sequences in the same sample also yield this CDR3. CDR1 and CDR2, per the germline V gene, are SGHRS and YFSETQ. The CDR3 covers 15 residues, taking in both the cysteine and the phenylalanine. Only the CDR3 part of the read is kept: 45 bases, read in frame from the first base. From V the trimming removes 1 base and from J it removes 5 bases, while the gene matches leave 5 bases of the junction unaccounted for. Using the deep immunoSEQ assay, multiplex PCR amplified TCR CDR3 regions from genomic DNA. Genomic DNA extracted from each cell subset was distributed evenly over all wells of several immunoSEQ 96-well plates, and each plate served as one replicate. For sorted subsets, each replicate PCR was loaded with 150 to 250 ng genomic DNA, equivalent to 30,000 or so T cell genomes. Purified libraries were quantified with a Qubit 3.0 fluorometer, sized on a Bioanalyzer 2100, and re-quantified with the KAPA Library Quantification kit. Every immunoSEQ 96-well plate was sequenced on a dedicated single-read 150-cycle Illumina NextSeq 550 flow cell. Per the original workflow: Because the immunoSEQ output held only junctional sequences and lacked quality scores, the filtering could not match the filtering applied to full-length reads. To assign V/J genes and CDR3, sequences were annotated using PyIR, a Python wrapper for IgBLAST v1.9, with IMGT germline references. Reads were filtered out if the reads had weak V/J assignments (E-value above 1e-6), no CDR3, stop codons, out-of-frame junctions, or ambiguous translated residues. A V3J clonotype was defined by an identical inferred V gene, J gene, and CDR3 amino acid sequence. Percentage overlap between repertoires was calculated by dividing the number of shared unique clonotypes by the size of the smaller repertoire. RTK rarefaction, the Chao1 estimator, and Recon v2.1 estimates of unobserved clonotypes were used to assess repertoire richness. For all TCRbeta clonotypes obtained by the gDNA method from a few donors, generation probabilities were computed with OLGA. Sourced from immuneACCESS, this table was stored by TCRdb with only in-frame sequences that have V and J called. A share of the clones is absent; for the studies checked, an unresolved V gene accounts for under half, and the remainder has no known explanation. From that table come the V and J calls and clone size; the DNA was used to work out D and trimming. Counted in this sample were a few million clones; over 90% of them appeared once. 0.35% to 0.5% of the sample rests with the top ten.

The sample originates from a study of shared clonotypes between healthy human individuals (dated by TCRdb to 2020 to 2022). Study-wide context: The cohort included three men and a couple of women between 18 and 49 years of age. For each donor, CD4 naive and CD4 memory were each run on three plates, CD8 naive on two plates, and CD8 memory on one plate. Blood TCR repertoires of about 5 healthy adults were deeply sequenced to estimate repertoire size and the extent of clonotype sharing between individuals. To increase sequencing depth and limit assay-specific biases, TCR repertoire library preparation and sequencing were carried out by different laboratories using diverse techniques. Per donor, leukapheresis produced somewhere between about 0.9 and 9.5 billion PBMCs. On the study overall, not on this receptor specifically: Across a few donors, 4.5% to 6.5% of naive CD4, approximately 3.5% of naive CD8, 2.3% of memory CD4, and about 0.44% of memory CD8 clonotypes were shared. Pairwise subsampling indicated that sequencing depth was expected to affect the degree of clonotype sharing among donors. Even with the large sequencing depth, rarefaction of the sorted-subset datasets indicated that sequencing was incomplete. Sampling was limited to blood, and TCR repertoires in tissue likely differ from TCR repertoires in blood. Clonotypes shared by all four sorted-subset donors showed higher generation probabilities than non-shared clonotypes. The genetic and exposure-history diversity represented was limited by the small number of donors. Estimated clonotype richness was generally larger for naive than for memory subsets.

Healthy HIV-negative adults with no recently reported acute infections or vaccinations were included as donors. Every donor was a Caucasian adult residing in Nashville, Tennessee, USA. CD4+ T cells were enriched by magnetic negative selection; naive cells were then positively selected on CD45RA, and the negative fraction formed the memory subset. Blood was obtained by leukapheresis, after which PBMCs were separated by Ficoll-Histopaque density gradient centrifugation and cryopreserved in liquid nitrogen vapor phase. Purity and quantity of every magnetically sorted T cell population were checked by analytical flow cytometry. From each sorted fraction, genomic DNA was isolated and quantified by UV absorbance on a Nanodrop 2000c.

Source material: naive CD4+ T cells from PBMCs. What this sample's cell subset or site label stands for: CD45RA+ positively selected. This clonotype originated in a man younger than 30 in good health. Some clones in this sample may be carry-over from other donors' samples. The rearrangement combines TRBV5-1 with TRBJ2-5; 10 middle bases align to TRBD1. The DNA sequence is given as TGCGCCAGCAGCTTGAGACAGGGGGCGTCGGAGACCCAGTACTTC. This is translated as CASSLRQGASETQYF.